This is a list of T cell receptor beta chains from one sample in a study of blood T cells in healthy people across ages. TCRdb used MiXCR to reprocess the 5' RACE reads, holding one entry per CDR3 protein. The data show approximately 1,000,000 distinct CDR3 sequences, 45% seen once. The sample consisted of blood. Receptor source: a woman aged 55-69 years in good health. Each CDR3 is given with its conserved first and last residue. Each record gives: clone size, J gene, D gene, V gene, CDR3 protein, CDR3 DNA. A D gene is named only where the DNA matches it firmly. Only some rows state a clone size, as once, few, many or a class for expanded clones.

clone_size: -; j_call: TRBJ2-2; d_call: -; v_call: TRBV4-2; cdr3_aa: CASSQLQGDTGELFF; cdr3_nt: TGTGCCAGCAGCCAACTCCAGGGAGACACCGGGGAGCTGTTTTTT
clone_size: few; j_call: TRBJ2-4; d_call: -; v_call: TRBV12-3/TRBV12-4; cdr3_aa: CASSPQSALAKNIQYF; cdr3_nt: TGTGCCAGCAGCCCTCAGAGCGCGTTAGCCAAAAACATTCAGTACTTC
clone_size: few; j_call: TRBJ2-3; d_call: -; v_call: TRBV9; cdr3_aa: CASSVGSGTADTQYF; cdr3_nt: TGTGCCAGCAGCGTAGGATCGGGGACGGCAGATACGCAGTATTTT
clone_size: many; j_call: TRBJ2-7; d_call: -; v_call: TRBV5-1; cdr3_aa: CASSLEAAGEQYF; cdr3_nt: TGCGCCAGCAGCTTGGAGGCAGCGGGCGAGCAGTACTTC
clone_size: few; j_call: TRBJ2-1; d_call: -; v_call: TRBV10-3; cdr3_aa: CAISDIGYNEQFF; cdr3_nt: TGTGCCATCAGTGACATCGGATACAATGAGCAGTTCTTC
clone_size: -; j_call: TRBJ2-1; d_call: TRBD1; v_call: TRBV12-3/TRBV12-4; cdr3_aa: CASTSGQGSNEQFF; cdr3_nt: TGTGCCAGCACCTCGGGACAGGGGAGCAATGAGCAGTTCTTC
clone_size: -; j_call: TRBJ2-3; d_call: -; v_call: TRBV13; cdr3_aa: CASSQNLDDTDTQYF; cdr3_nt: TGTGCCAGCAGCCAAAACCTAGACGACACAGATACGCAGTATTTT
clone_size: -; j_call: TRBJ1-5; d_call: -; v_call: TRBV7-7; cdr3_aa: CASSLRDSLASNQPQHF; cdr3_nt: TGTGCCAGCAGCTTACGGGACTCCCTGGCAAGCAATCAGCCCCAGCATTTT
clone_size: -; j_call: TRBJ2-7; d_call: -; v_call: TRBV7-9; cdr3_aa: CASSLADKSYEQYF; cdr3_nt: TGTGCCAGCAGCTTAGCGGACAAGTCCTACGAGCAGTACTTC
clone_size: -; j_call: TRBJ2-7; d_call: -; v_call: TRBV29-1; cdr3_aa: CSSRIVTYNEQYF; cdr3_nt: TGCAGCTCCCGGATTGTTACCTACAATGAGCAGTACTTC
clone_size: -; j_call: TRBJ1-1; d_call: -; v_call: TRBV11-2; cdr3_aa: CASSSTGPHTEAFF; cdr3_nt: TGTGCCAGCAGCTCAACAGGGCCCCACACTGAAGCTTTCTTT
clone_size: -; j_call: TRBJ2-1; d_call: TRBD1; v_call: TRBV18; cdr3_aa: CASSTTGGSKETQFF; cdr3_nt: TGTGCCAGCTCTACTACAGGGGGGTCTAAGGAGACCCAGTTCTTC
clone_size: -; j_call: TRBJ2-5; d_call: -; v_call: TRBV9; cdr3_aa: CASNPGGGSNEQYF; cdr3_nt: TGTGCCAGCAACCCTGGCGGAGGATCCAATGAGCAGTACTTC
clone_size: once; j_call: TRBJ2-5; d_call: TRBD1; v_call: TRBV6-5; cdr3_aa: CASSYEGTGVGETPYF; cdr3_nt: TGTGCCAGCAGTTACGAGGGGACAGGGGTTGGGGAGACCCCGTACTTC
clone_size: many; j_call: TRBJ2-3; d_call: -; v_call: TRBV29-1; cdr3_aa: CSVDRSDTQYF; cdr3_nt: TGCAGCGTTGATCGGTCCGATACGCAGTATTTT
clone_size: -; j_call: TRBJ2-5; d_call: -; v_call: TRBV20-1; cdr3_aa: CSARDPSSLETQYF; cdr3_nt: TGCAGTGCTAGAGATCCCTCCAGTCTCGAGACCCAGTACTTC
clone_size: -; j_call: TRBJ2-7; d_call: -; v_call: TRBV7-2; cdr3_aa: CASSTTSANEQYF; cdr3_nt: TGTGCCAGCAGCACAACGTCCGCGAACGAGCAGTACTTC
clone_size: few; j_call: TRBJ2-7; d_call: -; v_call: TRBV29-1; cdr3_aa: CSVRPGYEQYF; cdr3_nt: TGCAGCGTCAGACCTGGATACGAGCAGTACTTC
clone_size: once; j_call: TRBJ1-2; d_call: -; v_call: TRBV7-9; cdr3_aa: CASSVGGVKRGYTF; cdr3_nt: TGTGCCAGCAGCGTAGGGGGGGTCAAAAGAGGCTACACCTTC
clone_size: many; j_call: TRBJ2-7; d_call: TRBD2; v_call: TRBV9; cdr3_aa: CASSRSGSSYEQYF; cdr3_nt: TGTGCCAGCAGTCGTAGCGGGAGCTCCTACGAGCAGTACTTC
clone_size: few; j_call: TRBJ2-3; d_call: TRBD2; v_call: TRBV13; cdr3_aa: CASSSTGTSGRTDTQYF; cdr3_nt: TGTGCCAGCAGCTCGACAGGGACTAGCGGGAGGACAGATACGCAGTATTTT
clone_size: -; j_call: TRBJ1-2; d_call: -; v_call: TRBV20-1; cdr3_aa: CSARVGRSFGYTF; cdr3_nt: TGCAGTGCTAGAGTGGGCAGGTCCTTCGGCTACACCTTC
clone_size: many; j_call: TRBJ2-7; d_call: -; v_call: TRBV5-1; cdr3_aa: CASNPKPGYEQYF; cdr3_nt: TGCGCCAGCAATCCAAAGCCGGGGTACGAGCAGTACTTC
clone_size: -; j_call: TRBJ2-5; d_call: -; v_call: TRBV28; cdr3_aa: CASSLNGSPGRGETQYF; cdr3_nt: TGTGCCAGCAGTTTAAACGGGAGCCCTGGAAGGGGGGAGACCCAGTACTTC
clone_size: -; j_call: TRBJ1-2; d_call: -; v_call: TRBV29-1; cdr3_aa: CGVVEGYGYTF; cdr3_nt: TGCGGCGTTGTAGAAGGCTATGGCTACACCTTC
clone_size: -; j_call: TRBJ2-3; d_call: -; v_call: TRBV5-4; cdr3_aa: CASSPDSAAQDTQYF; cdr3_nt: TGTGCCAGCAGCCCGGACTCGGCCGCACAAGATACGCAGTATTTT
clone_size: few; j_call: TRBJ2-3; d_call: -; v_call: TRBV25-1; cdr3_aa: CASGPLYSQYF; cdr3_nt: TGTGCCAGCGGTCCCCTTTATTCGCAGTATTTT
clone_size: -; j_call: TRBJ2-7; d_call: TRBD1; v_call: TRBV24-1; cdr3_aa: CATSDQGQVYNEQYF; cdr3_nt: TGTGCCACCAGTGATCAGGGACAGGTGTACAATGAGCAGTACTTC
clone_size: few; j_call: TRBJ2-1; d_call: TRBD2; v_call: TRBV12-3/TRBV12-4; cdr3_aa: CASSSVGGVPNEQFF; cdr3_nt: TGTGCCAGCAGTTCCGTGGGGGGGGTGCCTAATGAGCAGTTCTTC
clone_size: few; j_call: TRBJ2-3; d_call: TRBD1; v_call: TRBV9; cdr3_aa: CASSEPTGQAGDTQYF; cdr3_nt: TGTGCCAGCAGCGAGCCGACGGGACAGGCCGGAGATACGCAGTATTTT